The 30 T cell receptor beta chains below were found in one sample sequenced in a study of glioma-infiltrating T cells after dendritic cell vaccination. Data came from immunoSEQ multiplex PCR; TCRdb stores just in-frame clones and leaves some out. The sample shows roughly 100,000 clones, more than 80% of them seen only once. The material was blood, obtained before dendritic cell vaccination. These receptors came from a human donor with glioblastoma.

CDR3 in DNA: TGTGCCTGGGCCCCACGGGCAGGGGGAGGCTACACCTTC. Protein product: CAWAPRAGGGYTF. V usage is TRBV30 and J usage is TRBJ1-2, with 7 positions matching TRBD1. The CDR3 contains 13 residues. Germline assignment: CDR1 GTSNPN and CDR2 SVGIG (reference sequence). V lost 5 bases, J lost 8 bases, and 11 bases stayed unmatched. The whole variable domain, remainder taken from reference TRBV30 and TRBJ1-2, is SQTIHQWPATLVQPVGSPLSLECTVEGTSNPNLYWYRQAAGRGLQLLFYSVGIGQISSEVPQNLSASRPQDRQFILSSKKLLLSDSGFYLCAWAPRAGGGYTFGSGTRLTVV.

The rearrangement links TRBV7-2 to TRBJ2-5; a weak D match, TRBD2 (7 bases). CDR1 SGHTA and CDR2 FQGNSA come from the germline V gene. The CDR3 spans 14 residues. V lost 7 bases and J lost 0, with 12 bases in between. The CDR3 loop is CASKAGAYQETQYF. The CDR3 DNA sequence: TGTGCCAGCAAGGCGGGGGCCTACCAAGAGACCCAGTACTTC.

This clone has a handful of counts. This chain uses TRBV19 with TRBJ1-6, with D possibly being TRBD1 (5 bases). Germline V CDR1 and CDR2: LNHDA, SQIVND (reference sequence). This CDR3 has 13 residues. V was trimmed by 6 bases and J by 7 bases, leaving 10 bases between them. CDR3 sequence reads: CASRGRLNSPLHF. CDR3 in DNA: TGTGCCAGTAGGGGGCGGTTAAATTCACCCCTCCACTTT.

The chain recombines TRBV5-1 with TRBJ1-6, with TRBD1 matching 7 bases. CDR1 and CDR2 from the germline V gene are SGHRS and YFSETQ. V lost 3 bases to trimming and J lost 6 bases; unmatched junction nucleotides: 6. CDR3 size: 15 residues. CDR3 protein: CASSSVGQANSPLHF. The CDR3 nucleotides read TGCGCCAGCAGCTCGGTAGGACAGGCTAATTCACCCCTCCACTTT.

Here the CDR3 DNA reads TGTGCCAGCCGACAGGGAGTAGTTGGCTACGAGCAGTACTTC. It yields the protein CASRQGVVGYEQYF. V usage is TRBV13 and J usage is TRBJ2-7; 7 positions agree with TRBD1. The germline V gene encodes CDR1 PRHDT and CDR2 FYEKMQ (reference sequence). Trimming took 8 bases from V and 3 from J; bases not matched to a gene: 10. This CDR3 region has 14 residues.

The V gene is TRBV27, the J gene TRBJ1-1, with D tentatively TRBD1 (5 bases). The germline V gene has CDR1 MNHEY and CDR2 SMNVEV (reference sequence). The CDR3 totals 14 residues. V lost 0 bases, J lost 3 bases, and 8 bases lay in between. The CDR3 spells CASSLSDSHTEAFF. In DNA form, the CDR3 reads TGTGCCAGCAGTTTATCAGACAGCCACACTGAAGCTTTCTTT.

The rearrangement uses TRBV10-1 and TRBJ2-2; TRBD1 matches at 8 bases. V shed 6 bases and J 3 bases; nucleotides not matched to a gene: 6. The CDR3 sequence is 15 residues long. CDR1 and CDR2 from the germline V gene are WNHNN and SYGVQD (reference sequence). The CDR3 bases are TGCGCCAGCAGGCCGGGACAGGCGCACACCGGGGAGCTGTTTTTT. Translating it yields CASRPGQAHTGELFF.

The gene calls are TRBV7-3 and TRBJ2-3, with 7 bases that match TRBD2. This CDR3 is built from 15 residues. V lost 5 bases to trimming and J lost 5 bases; unmatched junction nucleotides: 10. Germline V CDR1 and CDR2: SGHTA, FQGTGA. The CDR3 DNA follows: TGTGCCAGCAGCCCCCAGAGCGGGACGGGAGATACGCAGTATTTT. Its translation is CASSPQSGTGDTQYF.

This clone has only one observation. J is TRBJ2-7 and V is TRBV4-2; no clear D. The CDR3 covers 11 residues. V dropped 10 bases and J dropped 3 bases, with 10 bases sitting between them. CDR1 and CDR2 from the germline V gene are LGHNA and YNFKEQ. The CDR3 bases are TGTGCCACGCCGAGGAGCTACGAGCAGTACTTC. Its translation: CATPRSYEQYF.

The rearrangement links TRBV7-2 to TRBJ2-5; D remains unclear. V was pared by 6 bases and J by 2 bases, with 10 bases between. The CDR3 has 13 residues. Germline V CDR1 and CDR2: SGHTA, FQGNSA. The CDR3 DNA is TGTGCCAGCAGTGGCAGGCCTCAAGAGACCCAGTACTTC. Translation gives CASSGRPQETQYF. Full variable domain (remainder filled in from reference TRBV7-2 and TRBJ2-5): GAGVSQSPSNKVTEKGKDVELRCDPISGHTALYWYRQSLGQGLEFLIYFQGNSAPDKSGLPSDRFSAERTGGSVSTLTIQRTQQEDSAVYLCASSGRPQETQYFGPGTRLLVL.

The CDR3 reads CASSLGGGTGDEQYF. The CDR3 DNA follows: TGTGCCAGCAGCTTAGGAGGAGGGACAGGGGACGAGCAGTACTTC. The J gene is TRBJ2-5, the V gene TRBV11-2; 10 bases map to TRBD1. Gene TRBJ2-7 matches the end of the DNA better, so the J call may be wrong. CDR3 length: 15 amino acids. The germline CDR1 and CDR2 sequences are SGHAT and FQNNGV.

V gene TRBV7-9 combines with J gene TRBJ2-5; D might be TRBD2 (7 bases). The CDR3 is 17 residues long. Germline CDR1 and CDR2: SEHNR and FQNEAQ (reference sequence). Trimming removed 3 bases at V and 4 bases at J, with 21 bases between. The CDR3 region has the DNA TGTGCCAGCAGCTTTTCTTCCTTGCGGGGGCCGAGAGAGACCCAGTACTTC. It encodes CASSFSSLRGPRETQYF.

The V and J genes are TRBV11-2 and TRBJ2-7, with TRBD1 matching 7 bases. V lost 5 bases to trimming and J lost 0 bases; unmatched junction nucleotides: 10. Germline V gene sequence: CDR1 SGHAT, CDR2 FQNNGV. The CDR3 is made up of 16 amino acids. The CDR3 sequence is CASSASKDRSSYEQYF. CDR3 nucleotide sequence: TGTGCCAGCAGCGCTTCCAAGGACAGGAGCTCCTACGAGCAGTACTTC.

CDR3 residues: CASSTLPGQGFYEQYF. The CDR3 DNA reads as TGTGCCAGTAGTACCCTACCGGGACAGGGGTTCTACGAGCAGTACTTC. The V call is TRBV19, the J call TRBJ2-7, with 10 positions matching TRBD1. CDR1 and CDR2 from the germline V gene are LNHDA and SQIVND (reference sequence). After removal of 4 bases from V and 3 bases from J, the junction contained 9 bases not matched to a gene. CDR3 length equals 16 residues.

V and J are TRBV6-1 and TRBJ2-3; the D is unclear. There are 14 residues in the CDR3. The V gene lost 5 bases and the J gene lost 4 bases, with 13 bases spanning the gap. Germline V gene sequence: CDR1 MNHNS, CDR2 SASEGT. The CDR3 nucleotides are TGTGCCAGCAGTCAGACAAGGTTTGCAGATACGCAGTATTTT. It encodes CASSQTRFADTQYF.

This clone turned up a few times. The chain is built from TRBV18 and TRBJ2-1, with 11 bases matching TRBD1. There are 16 residues in the CDR3. Germline V gene sequence: CDR1 KGHSH, CDR2 LQKENI. The junction had 4 bases not matched to a gene; V was cut back by 6 bases and J by 0 bases. The CDR3 DNA sequence: TGTGCCAGCTCGCAGGGACAGGGGGACTCCTACAATGAGCAGTTCTTC. This translates into CASSQGQGDSYNEQFF.

The chain has TRBV7-9 and TRBJ1-2; perhaps TRBD1 as D (5 bases). Trimming took 5 bases from V and 3 from J, leaving 13 bases between them. Per germline, CDR1 SEHNR and CDR2 FQNEAQ (reference sequence). The CDR3 has 14 amino acids. CDR3 in amino acids: CASSPLRGDYGYTF. For the CDR3, the DNA is TGTGCCAGCAGCCCATTAAGGGGCGACTATGGCTACACCTTC.

The chain joins TRBV6-1 to TRBJ2-3; weak D call: TRBD1 (7 bases). Per the germline V gene, CDR1 is MNHNS and CDR2 is SASEGT. V lost 2 bases and J 5 bases, leaving 14 bases between the germline ends. This CDR3 contains 15 residues. This CDR3 reads CASSEFYRGGDTQYF. The DNA for the CDR3 is TGTGCCAGCAGTGAATTCTACAGGGGAGGAGATACGCAGTATTTT.

The chain is built from TRBV27 and TRBJ2-7; D perhaps matches TRBD1 (7 bases). This CDR3 spans 14 amino acids. From germline, CDR1 is MNHEY and CDR2 SMNVEV (reference sequence). Deletions cut 6 bases from V and 2 bases from J, with 14 bases between. This CDR3 reads CASRAEGATYEQYF. The DNA for the CDR3 is TGTGCCAGCAGGGCGGAGGGGGCAACCTACGAGCAGTACTTC.

The rearrangement uses TRBV9 and TRBJ1-3; D gene ambiguous. The CDR3 spans 16 residues. The germline gives CDR1 SGDLS, CDR2 YYNGEE. V lost 3 bases, J lost 0 bases, and 13 bases lay in between. CDR3 sequence: CASSAGRAASGNTIYF. The DNA of the CDR3 is TGTGCCAGCAGCGCTGGGAGGGCAGCCTCTGGAAACACCATATATTTT.

As regards this clone: At one end the junction does not follow the germline gene, possibly because of a read error. CDR3 residues: CASSLGPSGGNEQFF. In DNA form, the CDR3 reads TGTGCTAGCAGCTTAGGCCCTAGCGGGGGGAATGAGCAGTTCTTC. V and J are TRBV7-7 and TRBJ2-1, with 11 bases matching TRBD2. Germline CDR1 reads SSHAT; CDR2 reads FNYEAQ (reference sequence). The CDR3 consists of 15 residues.

This rearrangement joins TRBV9 to TRBJ1-5, with TRBD1 matching over 10 bases. Germline V CDR1 and CDR2: SGDLS, YYNGEE. The CDR3 sequence is 20 residues long. J was trimmed by 5 bases and V by 0 bases; bases with no gene match: 17. The CDR3 loop is CASSVDSLVSGTGDHQPQHF. The CDR3 nucleotides are TGTGCCAGCAGCGTAGACAGTTTGGTTTCAGGGACAGGGGATCATCAGCCCCAGCATTTT. Based on the CDR3 plus reference TRBV9 and TRBJ1-5, the full variable domain is DSGVTQTPKHLITATGQRVTLRCSPRSGDLSVYWYQQSLDQGLQFLIQYYNGEERAKGNILERFSAQQFPDLHSELNLSSLELGDSALYFCASSVDSLVSGTGDHQPQHFGDGTRLSIL.

V gene TRBV4-2 combines with J gene TRBJ1-2, with a tentative D call TRBD1 (6 bases). This CDR3 region has 14 residues. The V end lost 1 base, the J end lost 3 bases, and 9 bases lay between the germline ends. Germline CDR1 LGHNA, CDR2 YNFKEQ. CDR3 region: CASSQGEGDYGYTF. CDR3 DNA: TGTGCCAGCAGCCAAGGCGAGGGGGACTATGGCTACACCTTC.

This chain uses TRBV5-1 with TRBJ2-6, with D tentatively TRBD1 (5 bases). From germline, CDR1 is SGHRS and CDR2 YFSETQ. CDR3 length equals 15 residues. V lost 2 bases and J lost 0, with 6 bases in between. Here the CDR3 DNA reads TGCGCCAGCAGCTTAGACAGCTCTGGGGCCAACGTCCTGACTTTC. This translates into CASSLDSSGANVLTF.

The V call is TRBV5-4, the J call TRBJ1-1; no clear D gene. The CDR3 length is 13 residues. V dropped 0 bases and J dropped 4 bases, with 7 bases sitting between them. Germline V gene lookup returns CDR1 SGHNT and CDR2 YYREEE (reference sequence). CDR3: CASSLGPRTEAFF. The CDR3 DNA is TGTGCCAGCAGCTTGGGGCCACGCACTGAAGCTTTCTTT.

The chain combines TRBV6-4 with TRBJ2-5, with D tentatively TRBD1 (6 bases). Germline values: CDR1 MRHNA, CDR2 SNTAGT. This CDR3 comprises 16 residues. The V gene lost 4 bases and the J gene lost 5 bases, with 20 bases spanning the gap. The CDR3 DNA reads as TGTGCCAGCAGTGCCCAGGGGATGGGCATGAAGGAGACCCAGTACTTC. Translation gives CASSAQGMGMKETQYF.

This clone was counted between two and nine times. This chain connects TRBV4-2 to TRBJ2-5; 9 bases fit TRBD2. The CDR3 is made up of 17 amino acids. The ends lost 3 bases at V and 5 bases at J; junction bases unmatched: 13. Germline V CDR1 and CDR2: LGHNA, YNFKEQ. CDR3 coding DNA: TGTGCCAGCAGCCACGCGAAAGCGGGGGGTCCCCAGGAGACCCAGTACTTC. Residues: CASSHAKAGGPQETQYF.

The genes are TRBV4-3 and TRBJ1-2, with D perhaps matching TRBD1 (5 bases). Between the trimmed V and J ends, which lost 1 base and 6 bases, there was a span of 15 bases. CDR3 length: 15 residues. Germline V gives CDR1 LGHNA, CDR2 YSLEER. CDR3 protein: CASSQVSQGSHGYTF. The CDR3 bases are TGCGCCAGCAGCCAAGTAAGTCAGGGAAGTCATGGCTACACCTTC.

This sequence joins TRBV7-3 and TRBJ1-2; D is possibly TRBD1 (5 bases). The germline V and J ends were trimmed by 5 bases and 8 bases, with 18 bases remaining between them. The CDR3 spans 14 residues. CDR1 and CDR2 from the germline V gene are SGHTA and FQGTGA. The CDR3 loop is CASSLNSGTGGYTF. In DNA form, the CDR3 reads TGTGCCAGCAGCCTCAATTCAGGGACTGGAGGCTACACCTTC.

V gene TRBV5-1 combines with J gene TRBJ1-6; tentatively, D is TRBD1 (6 bases). The CDR3 is 14 residues long. Trimming pared 1 base from V and 7 bases from J, leaving 9 bases between. The germline CDR1 and CDR2 sequences are SGHRS and YFSETQ. The CDR3 nucleotides read TGCGCCAGCAGCTTGCAACAGGGAAATTCACCCCTCCACTTT. This translates into CASSLQQGNSPLHF.